Listed here are 22 T cell receptor beta chains from one sample, sequenced in a study of cytomegalovirus exposure and HLA in healthy donors. The PCR contained 60 Vbeta and 13 Jbeta primers. Measured with immunoSEQ multiplex PCR; TCRdb has only the in-frame clones, and not every one. The sample includes 45,000 to 60,000 clones, about 73% of them seen just once. The source material was PBMCs. All receptors derive from a man aged 18 to 30 in good health and CMV-seronegative.

A few counts support this clone. The chain has TRBV6-1 and TRBJ1-4, with D tentatively TRBD1 (5 bases). Trimming removed 4 bases at V and 3 bases at J, with 12 bases between. There are 15 residues in the CDR3. Germline assignment: CDR1 MNHNS and CDR2 SASEGT. The CDR3 DNA sequence: TGTGCCAGCAGTGCTCTCCCAGGGTCTAATGAAAAACTGTTTTTT. Encoded protein: CASSALPGSNEKLFF.

V is TRBV27 and J is TRBJ1-1; D is possibly TRBD1 (6 bases). This CDR3 is built from 14 residues. Germline CDR1 MNHEY, CDR2 SMNVEV (reference sequence). The V end lost 5 bases, the J end lost 2 bases, and 12 bases lay between the germline ends. CDR3 residues: CASSANRENTEAFF. The CDR3 DNA reads TGTGCCAGCAGTGCTAACAGGGAAAACACTGAAGCTTTCTTT.

The chain is built from TRBV25-1 and TRBJ2-7; D ambiguous. In germline, CDR1 is MGHDK, CDR2 SYGVNS. V lost 4 bases to trimming and J lost 3 bases, with 13 bases between them. The CDR3 extends over 14 amino acids. CDR3 nucleotides: TGTGCCAGCAGTGCAGGATCTTTGGGCTACGAGCAGTACTTC. Translated: CASSAGSLGYEQYF.

This sequence joins TRBV10-1 and TRBJ1-2, with D perhaps TRBD1 (6 bases). V shed 3 bases and J shed 7 bases, with 15 bases lying between them. Germline V gene lookup returns CDR1 WNHNN and CDR2 SYGVQD (reference sequence). The CDR3 totals 14 residues. The CDR3 sequence is CASSDTGKPRGYTF. The CDR3, as DNA: TGCGCCAGCAGTGATACAGGGAAGCCCCGTGGCTACACCTTC.

The rearrangement uses TRBV6-5 and TRBJ2-7; maybe TRBD1 (6 bases). The CDR3 covers 13 residues. CDR1 MNHEY and CDR2 SVGAGI come from the germline V gene. V dropped 5 bases and J dropped 2 bases, with 10 bases sitting between them. CDR3 in amino acids: CASSQTGPYEQYF. As DNA, the CDR3 is TGTGCCAGCAGTCAAACAGGGCCCTACGAGCAGTACTTC.

The chain couples TRBV29-1 to TRBJ1-1, with D unclear. The V end lost 2 bases, the J end lost 4 bases, and 17 bases lay between the germline ends. This CDR3 is 15 amino acids long. Germline lookup yields CDR1 SQVTM and CDR2 ANQGSEA. CDR3 amino acids: CSVETWAGGTTEAFF. In nucleotides, the CDR3 is TGCAGCGTTGAAACTTGGGCAGGAGGAACCACTGAAGCTTTCTTT. The full variable domain, with the rest looked up from reference TRBV29-1 and TRBJ1-1, is SAVISQKPSRDICQRGTSLTIQCQVDSQVTMMFWYRQQPGQSLTLIATANQGSEATYESGFVIDKFPISRPNLTFSTLTVSNMSPEDSSIYLCSVETWAGGTTEAFFGQGTRLTVV.

The genes are TRBV6-5 and TRBJ2-1; D is uncertain. The CDR3 sequence is 13 residues long. Germline V gene lookup returns CDR1 MNHEY and CDR2 SVGAGI. Trimming cost V 2 bases and J 9 bases, with 11 bases left between them. The CDR3 is CASSYSPSGEQFF. For the CDR3, the DNA is TGTGCCAGCAGTTACAGTCCTTCGGGTGAGCAGTTCTTC.

The chain joins TRBV5-1 to TRBJ1-5; D ambiguous. Trimming removed 0 bases at V and 6 bases at J, with 13 bases between. Germline V lookup: CDR1 SGHRS, CDR2 YFSETQ. This CDR3 contains 15 residues. This chain's CDR3 is CASSLVGSPGQPQHF. DNA for the CDR3: TGCGCCAGCAGCTTGGTCGGGTCTCCGGGTCAGCCCCAGCATTTT.

The CDR3 spells CATTSLTGEAFF. The CDR3 nucleotides read TGTGCCACTACCAGCCTAACAGGTGAAGCTTTCTTT. This chain links TRBV19 with TRBJ1-1; the D gene is possibly TRBD1 (5 bases). There are 12 residues in the CDR3. In germline, CDR1 is LNHDA, CDR2 SQIVND (reference sequence). The V gene lost 10 bases and the J gene lost 7 bases, with 16 bases spanning the gap.

There are a few counts of this clone. The rearrangement links TRBV6-5 to TRBJ2-7; D is unclear. CDR3 length equals 14 residues. From germline, CDR1 is MNHEY and CDR2 SVGAGI. Between the trimmed V and J ends, which lost 2 bases and 0 bases, there was a span of 8 bases. The CDR3 spells CASSYELSSYEQYF. As DNA, the CDR3 is TGTGCCAGCAGTTACGAGCTGAGCTCCTACGAGCAGTACTTC.

This clone was detected once. This chain connects TRBV4-1 to TRBJ1-1, with D unclear. V dropped 1 base and J dropped 7 bases, with 13 bases sitting between them. This CDR3 is built from 14 residues. Germline CDR1 and CDR2: MGHRA and YSYEKL. This chain's CDR3 is CASSQGSLTREAFF. Here the CDR3 DNA reads TGCGCCAGCAGCCAAGGTAGCCTTACTCGTGAAGCTTTCTTT.

The chain is built from TRBV9 and TRBJ1-2; 9 bases are shared with TRBD1. Germline loops: CDR1 SGDLS, CDR2 YYNGEE. The CDR3 is 13 amino acids. V lost 4 bases to trimming and J lost 8 bases; unmatched junction nucleotides: 6. CDR3: CASSRGTGRGYTF. Written as DNA, the CDR3 is TGTGCCAGCAGCCGGGGGACAGGGCGAGGCTACACCTTC.

This clone has only one observation. This chain uses TRBV5-1 with TRBJ2-5; TRBD2 matches at 11 bases. CDR1 is SGHRS, CDR2 YFSETQ, per germline. The J segment lost 4 bases and the V segment lost 0 bases, leaving 8 bases of the junction unmatched. This CDR3 spans 17 amino acids. The CDR3 bases are TGCGCCAGCAGCTTGGCCGGTCTAGCGGGAGGTAGAGAGACCCAGTACTTC. Its protein is CASSLAGLAGGRETQYF.

The chain has TRBV5-1 and TRBJ1-1, with a possible D match to TRBD1 (6 bases). Germline V lookup: CDR1 SGHRS, CDR2 YFSETQ. CDR3 length: 12 amino acids. V lost 3 bases and J lost 7, with 10 bases in between. CDR3 sequence reads: CASSWDTGEAFF. DNA for the CDR3: TGCGCCAGCAGCTGGGACACAGGTGAAGCTTTCTTT.

V and J are TRBV7-9 and TRBJ2-5, with D perhaps matching TRBD2 (6 bases). The V end was cut by 5 bases, the J end by 5 bases, with 9 bases between. The germline V gene encodes CDR1 SEHNR and CDR2 FQNEAQ (reference sequence). The CDR3 has 12 amino acids. The CDR3 sequence is CASSGGIETQYF. In nucleotides, the CDR3 is TGTGCCAGCAGCGGAGGGATCGAGACCCAGTACTTC.

The rearrangement joins TRBV7-9 to TRBJ1-1; TRBD1 matches at 8 bases. Trimming cost V 2 bases and J 4 bases; bases outside gene matches: 6. CDR1 SEHNR and CDR2 FQNEAQ come from the germline V gene (reference sequence). The CDR3 runs to 15 residues. CDR3 protein: CASSLPQGAATEAFF. The CDR3 DNA follows: TGTGCCAGCAGCTTACCCCAGGGGGCGGCCACTGAAGCTTTCTTT.

This chain uses TRBV19 with TRBJ2-1; 13 positions agree with TRBD2. The J segment lost 6 bases and the V segment lost 10 bases, leaving 3 bases of the junction unmatched. Germline CDR1 LNHDA, CDR2 SQIVND (reference sequence). The CDR3 has 13 residues. The CDR3 reads CAIGLAGANEQFF. Written as DNA, the CDR3 is TGTGCCATAGGACTAGCGGGAGCCAATGAGCAGTTCTTC.

The chain joins TRBV10-3 to TRBJ2-3, with TRBD2 matching over 8 bases. The CDR3 spans 16 residues. Per germline, CDR1 ENHRY and CDR2 SYGVKD. The V and J ends lost 0 bases and 5 bases, in that order; junction bases with no gene match: 7. CDR3 DNA sequence: TGTGCCATCAGTGAGTCTGACGGGAGGGCCTTAGATACGCAGTATTTT. This gives the protein CAISESDGRALDTQYF.

The CDR3 sequence is CSVQTPGYAGELFF. CDR3 in DNA: TGCAGCGTCCAAACCCCGGGGTACGCCGGGGAGCTGTTTTTT. The chain uses TRBV29-1 and TRBJ2-2; D might be TRBD2 (5 bases). Germline assignment: CDR1 SQVTM and CDR2 ANQGSEA. The V end lost 6 bases, the J end lost 6 bases, and 17 bases lay between the germline ends. The CDR3 length is 14 residues.

V gene TRBV4-3 combines with J gene TRBJ2-5, with 10 bases aligning to TRBD1. Germline CDR1 is LGHNA and CDR2 is YSLEER. J was trimmed by 1 base and V by 4 bases; bases with no gene match: 3. The CDR3 spans 15 residues. Written as DNA, the CDR3 is TGCGCCAGCAGCCTGGGACAGGGGATCCAAGAGACCCAGTACTTC. Its translation is CASSLGQGIQETQYF.

This clone was detected a few times. The rearrangement joins TRBV2 to TRBJ2-3, with 7 positions matching TRBD1. This CDR3 is 15 amino acids long. The germline V gene encodes CDR1 SNHLY and CDR2 FYNNEI. V lost 5 bases, J lost 0 bases, and 5 bases stayed unmatched. The DNA of the CDR3 is TGTGCCAGCAGTACGGGACAGACTAGCACAGATACGCAGTATTTT. The encoded protein is CASSTGQTSTDTQYF.

The chain employs TRBV5-1 and TRBJ2-1; TRBD2 agrees at 12 bases. CDR3 length: 17 residues. V trimming: 6 bases; J trimming: 3 bases; junction bases outside the gene matches: 10. CDR1 and CDR2 (germline): SGHRS, YFSETQ. In DNA, the CDR3 is TGCGCCAGCACTATAAGGACTAGCGGGATAGGCTACAATGAGCAGTTCTTC. Protein: CASTIRTSGIGYNEQFF.